These T cell receptor beta chains were read from a single sample in a study of cytomegalovirus exposure and HLA in healthy donors. Assay: immunoSEQ multiplex PCR; the TCRdb copy retains only in-frame clones and omits some. The sample lists 100,000 to 150,000 clones, roughly 80% occurring once. The specimen sequenced was PBMCs. These receptors were obtained from a female donor in good health and CMV-seropositive. Each CDR3 is given with its conserved first and last residue. Fields, in order: V gene, clone size, J gene, D gene, CDR3 protein, CDR3 DNA. A D gene is named only where the DNA matches it firmly. The size entry is marked missing in some rows and otherwise reads once, few, many or a size class.

v_gene: TRBV6-5
abundance: NA
j_gene: TRBJ2-7
d_gene: TRBD1
CDR3aa: CASRGTGSSYEQHF
CDR3nt: TGTGCCAGCAGGGGGACAGGGAGCTCCTACGAGCAGCACTTC

v_gene: TRBV7-2
abundance: NA
j_gene: TRBJ2-7
d_gene: NA
CDR3aa: CASSEAYEQYF
CDR3nt: TGTGCCAGCAGCGAGGCCTACGAGCAGTACTTC

v_gene: TRBV7-9
abundance: NA
j_gene: TRBJ1-1
d_gene: TRBD1
CDR3aa: CASSDRGNTEAFF
CDR3nt: TGTGCCAGCAGCGACAGGGGGAACACTGAAGCTTTCTTT

v_gene: TRBV6-1
abundance: NA
j_gene: TRBJ2-1
d_gene: TRBD2
CDR3aa: CASIWGGDNEQFF
CDR3nt: TGTGCCAGCATATGGGGGGGGGACAATGAGCAGTTCTTC

v_gene: TRBV9
abundance: NA
j_gene: TRBJ2-3
d_gene: NA
CDR3aa: CASSVRQSTDTQYF
CDR3nt: TGTGCCAGCAGCGTGAGACAAAGCACAGATACGCAGTATTTT

v_gene: TRBV5-8
abundance: NA
j_gene: TRBJ1-2
d_gene: NA
CDR3aa: CASSRLGTNYGYTF
CDR3nt: TGTGCCAGCAGCCGCCTGGGGACAAACTATGGCTACACCTTC

v_gene: TRBV7-9
abundance: NA
j_gene: TRBJ2-7
d_gene: TRBD1
CDR3aa: CASSLGGGQGRPYEQYF
CDR3nt: TGTGCCAGCAGCTTAGGGGGGGGACAGGGGCGTCCCTACGAGCAGTACTTC

v_gene: TRBV18
abundance: NA
j_gene: TRBJ1-1
d_gene: NA
CDR3aa: CASSRTRNTEAFF
CDR3nt: TGTGCCAGCTCACGAACACGGAACACTGAAGCTTTCTTT

v_gene: TRBV30
abundance: NA
j_gene: TRBJ1-3
d_gene: NA
CDR3aa: CAWSVWAGARGNTIYF
CDR3nt: TGTGCCTGGAGTGTTTGGGCGGGGGCTAGGGGAAACACCATATATTTT

v_gene: TRBV18
abundance: NA
j_gene: TRBJ2-7
d_gene: NA
CDR3aa: CASSPIPLTYEQYF
CDR3nt: TGTGCCAGCTCACCAATCCCTTTAACCTACGAGCAGTACTTC

v_gene: TRBV6-5
abundance: few
j_gene: TRBJ1-2
d_gene: TRBD1
CDR3aa: CASRSRDRVDGYTF
CDR3nt: TGTGCCAGCAGGTCCCGGGACAGGGTTGACGGCTACACCTTC

v_gene: TRBV7-6
abundance: NA
j_gene: TRBJ1-3
d_gene: TRBD1
CDR3aa: CASSPQGFSGNTIYF
CDR3nt: TGTGCCAGCAGTCCACAGGGGTTCTCTGGAAACACCATATATTTT

v_gene: TRBV6-6
abundance: NA
j_gene: TRBJ2-2
d_gene: NA
CDR3aa: CASRRHQNTGELFF
CDR3nt: TGTGCCAGCAGACGACACCAAAACACCGGGGAGCTGTTTTTT

v_gene: TRBV5-1
abundance: NA
j_gene: TRBJ2-5
d_gene: TRBD1
CDR3aa: CASSLGTGGQETQYF
CDR3nt: TGCGCCAGCAGCTTGGGGACAGGGGGTCAAGAGACCCAGTACTTC

v_gene: TRBV19
abundance: NA
j_gene: TRBJ1-5
d_gene: NA
CDR3aa: CASSIGLIYREDNQPQHF
CDR3nt: TGTGCCAGTAGTATAGGTCTCATTTACAGGGAAGACAATCAGCCCCAGCATTTT

v_gene: TRBV5-1
abundance: NA
j_gene: TRBJ2-2
d_gene: NA
CDR3aa: CASSLVQSNTGELFF
CDR3nt: TGCGCCAGCAGCTTGGTTCAGTCCAACACCGGGGAGCTGTTTTTT

v_gene: TRBV25-1
abundance: NA
j_gene: TRBJ1-1
d_gene: TRBD1
CDR3aa: CASSLTGLNTEAFF
CDR3nt: TGTGCCAGTTCCCTGACAGGGTTGAACACTGAAGCTTTCTTT

v_gene: TRBV6-5
abundance: few
j_gene: TRBJ1-3
d_gene: TRBD1
CDR3aa: CASSFAGQGGGNTIYF
CDR3nt: TGTGCCAGCAGTTTCGCCGGACAGGGTGGGGGAAACACCATATATTTT

v_gene: TRBV19
abundance: NA
j_gene: TRBJ2-3
d_gene: NA
CDR3aa: CASTFRHTRSTDTQYF
CDR3nt: TGTGCCAGTACCTTCCGACACACCCGGAGCACAGATACGCAGTATTTT

v_gene: TRBV11-2
abundance: NA
j_gene: TRBJ2-3
d_gene: NA
CDR3aa: CASSLDSFPQYF
CDR3nt: TGTGCCAGCAGCTTGGACTCTTTCCCCCAGTATTTT

v_gene: TRBV5-1
abundance: NA
j_gene: TRBJ2-7
d_gene: TRBD2
CDR3aa: CASRGLAGEVNSYEQYF
CDR3nt: TGCGCCAGCAGGGGACTAGCGGGCGAAGTAAATTCCTACGAGCAGTACTTC

v_gene: TRBV5-1
abundance: NA
j_gene: TRBJ1-2
d_gene: TRBD1
CDR3aa: CASSLEGAGGYTF
CDR3nt: TGCGCCAGCAGCTTAGAGGGGGCAGGCGGCTACACCTTC

v_gene: TRBV19
abundance: NA
j_gene: TRBJ2-2
d_gene: NA
CDR3aa: CASSIVKNTGELFF
CDR3nt: TGTGCCAGTAGTATAGTTAAGAACACCGGGGAGCTGTTTTTT

v_gene: TRBV30
abundance: NA
j_gene: TRBJ1-2
d_gene: NA
CDR3aa: CAWTGTLPYGYTF
CDR3nt: TGTGCCTGGACCGGGACACTTCCCTATGGCTACACCTTC

v_gene: TRBV2
abundance: NA
j_gene: TRBJ1-2
d_gene: NA
CDR3aa: CASSAEGQGNYGYTF
CDR3nt: TGTGCCAGCAGTGCAGAGGGGCAGGGGAACTATGGCTACACCTTC

v_gene: TRBV6-5
abundance: NA
j_gene: TRBJ1-1
d_gene: TRBD1
CDR3aa: CASRETGAGEAFF
CDR3nt: TGTGCCAGCAGGGAGACAGGGGCGGGTGAAGCTTTCTTT

v_gene: TRBV7-3
abundance: NA
j_gene: TRBJ2-1
d_gene: NA
CDR3aa: CASSLNPASSYNEQFF
CDR3nt: TGTGCCAGCAGCTTAAATCCGGCTAGCTCCTACAATGAGCAGTTCTTC

v_gene: TRBV4-2
abundance: NA
j_gene: TRBJ1-6
d_gene: TRBD1
CDR3aa: CASSQARQGGSPLHF
CDR3nt: TGTGCCAGCAGCCAAGCCCGACAGGGCGGCTCACCCCTCCACTTT

v_gene: TRBV27
abundance: NA
j_gene: TRBJ2-3
d_gene: NA
CDR3aa: CASSLLGGTIDYF
CDR3nt: TGTGCCAGCAGCCTTCTCGGGGGTACCATAGATTATTTT

v_gene: TRBV29-1
abundance: NA
j_gene: TRBJ2-7
d_gene: TRBD1
CDR3aa: CSVGGQGSYEQYF
CDR3nt: TGCAGCGTTGGTGGACAGGGATCCTACGAGCAGTACTTC

v_gene: TRBV19
abundance: NA
j_gene: TRBJ2-5
d_gene: NA
CDR3aa: CASSTGSQETQYF
CDR3nt: TGTGCCAGTAGTACAGGCAGCCAAGAGACCCAGTACTTC

v_gene: TRBV5-6
abundance: NA
j_gene: TRBJ2-3
d_gene: NA
CDR3aa: CASSLRGFPDTQYF
CDR3nt: TGTGCCAGCAGCTTGAGGGGATTCCCAGATACGCAGTATTTT

v_gene: TRBV27
abundance: NA
j_gene: TRBJ1-5
d_gene: TRBD1
CDR3aa: CASSSDRDQPQHF
CDR3nt: TGTGCCAGCAGTTCAGACAGGGATCAGCCCCAGCATTTT

v_gene: TRBV2
abundance: NA
j_gene: TRBJ1-1
d_gene: TRBD1
CDR3aa: CATPSGDRGRQTEAFF
CDR3nt: TGTGCCACTCCATCCGGGGACAGGGGGCGTCAAACTGAAGCTTTCTTT

v_gene: TRBV5-1
abundance: NA
j_gene: TRBJ1-2
d_gene: TRBD1
CDR3aa: CASSFRQGDYGYTF
CDR3nt: TGCGCCAGCAGCTTCCGACAGGGTGACTATGGCTACACCTTC

v_gene: TRBV7-9
abundance: NA
j_gene: TRBJ2-1
d_gene: NA
CDR3aa: CASSQAAAYNEQFF
CDR3nt: TGTGCCAGCAGCCAAGCGGCGGCCTACAATGAGCAGTTCTTC

v_gene: TRBV5-1
abundance: NA
j_gene: TRBJ2-5
d_gene: TRBD1
CDR3aa: CASSSSTGVQETQYF
CDR3nt: TGCGCCAGCAGCTCTTCGACAGGGGTCCAAGAGACCCAGTACTTC

v_gene: TRBV19
abundance: NA
j_gene: TRBJ1-2
d_gene: NA
CDR3aa: CASSIRSYGYTF
CDR3nt: TGTGCCAGTAGCATTCGGAGCTATGGCTACACCTTC

v_gene: TRBV11-1
abundance: NA
j_gene: TRBJ2-7
d_gene: NA
CDR3aa: CASTPGVGGEQYF
CDR3nt: TGTGCCAGCACCCCGGGGGTAGGTGGCGAGCAGTACTTC

v_gene: TRBV5-1
abundance: few
j_gene: TRBJ1-1
d_gene: TRBD1
CDR3aa: CASSLRTGGTEAFF
CDR3nt: TGCGCCAGCAGCTTGCGGACAGGGGGCACTGAAGCTTTCTTT